These T cell receptor beta chains were read from a single sample in a study of identical twins. TCRdb recomputed calls from the 5' RACE reads with MiXCR, one row per CDR3 protein. The data show around 250,000 distinct CDR3 sequences, more than 9.5% seen once. In addition, the sample was reused for a study of yellow fever vaccine responses in identical twins.

Source material: memory (CD45RO+) T cells sorted from blood. The receptors come from a woman aged 18 to 35 in good health. Both conserved end residues are part of each CDR3. D genes are given only for firm matches. Clone sizes are given selectively: once, few, many, or a class where the clone is expanded.

>TRBD1|few|TRBV11-3|TRBJ2-1
TGTGCCAGCAGCCCGGGACAGAACAATGAGCAGTTCTTC
CASSPGQNNEQFF
>.|.|TRBV27|TRBJ2-2
TGTGCCAGCAGACCGGGGGGCGCCGTACTATACGGGGAGCTGTTTTTT
CASRPGGAVLYGELFF
>.|.|TRBV6-1|TRBJ1-2
TGTGCCAGCAGTGAAATACGGACCGTTTATGGCTACACCTTC
CASSEIRTVYGYTF
>TRBD1|few|TRBV20-1|TRBJ2-1
TGCAGTGCTCTCCGGGACAGGGCTTCTGAGCAGTTCTTC
CSALRDRASEQFF
>.|few|TRBV30|TRBJ2-7
TGTGCCTGGAGTCCGGGGTTCTACGAGCAGTACTTC
CAWSPGFYEQYF
>.|many|TRBV19|TRBJ2-7
TGTGCCAGTAGCCGGGACGAGACCTACGAGCAGTACTTC
CASSRDETYEQYF
>TRBD1|.|TRBV30|TRBJ2-7
TGTGCCTGGAGTGACCTTGGTAGACGTAAGGACAGGGGGAATAGCGCCTACGAGCAGTACTTC
CAWSDLGRRKDRGNSAYEQYF
>TRBD2|few|TRBV3-1|TRBJ2-3
TGTGCCAGCAGCCCCCGACTAGCGGGGGGGCTTAGTGCAGATACGCAGTATTTT
CASSPRLAGGLSADTQYF
>TRBD1|.|TRBV29-1|TRBJ2-1
TGCAGCGTTGCGGCGGACAGGGGGCCTAGCTCCTACAATGAGCAGTTCTTC
CSVAADRGPSSYNEQFF
>TRBD1|.|TRBV7-9|TRBJ2-7
TGTGCCAGCAGCTTGGCAGGGGGCGACGAGCAGTACTTC
CASSLAGGDEQYF